This T cell receptor beta chain was captured in a study of blood T cell repertoires in COVID-19. Study background: Acute and convalescent COVID-19 samples came from the United States, Italy and Spain. Nucleic acid was either cDNA or gDNA, and it came from T cells, B-cell-depleted T cells, or PBMCs.

The assay was immunoSEQ multiplex PCR, and TCRdb's table has in-frame clones only and misses some. In the table there are 200,000 to 250,000 clones, 89% of which are singletons. Germline trimming cut 5 bases from V and 4 bases from J; bases unmatched to any gene: 2. This CDR3 is 14 amino acids long. Germline CDR1 reads MNHEY; CDR2 reads SMNVEV (reference sequence). Material: peripheral blood. This receptor was taken from a man aged 55 to 69 who had recovered from COVID-19. The chain couples TRBV27 to TRBJ2-7, with TRBD2 identical over 13 bases. The CDR3 loop is CASSRLAGGYEQYF. The CDR3, as DNA: TGTGCCAGCAGTAGACTAGCGGGGGGTTACGAGCAGTACTTC.